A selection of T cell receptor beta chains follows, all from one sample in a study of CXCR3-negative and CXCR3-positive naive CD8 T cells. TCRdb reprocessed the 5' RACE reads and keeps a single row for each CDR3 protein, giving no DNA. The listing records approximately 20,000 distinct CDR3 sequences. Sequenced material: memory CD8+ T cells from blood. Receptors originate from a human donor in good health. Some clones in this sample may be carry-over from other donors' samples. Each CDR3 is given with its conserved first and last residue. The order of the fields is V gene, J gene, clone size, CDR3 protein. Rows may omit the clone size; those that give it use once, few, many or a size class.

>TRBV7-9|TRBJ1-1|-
CASSLLVGVNTEAFF
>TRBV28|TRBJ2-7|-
CASSSAGPYEQYF
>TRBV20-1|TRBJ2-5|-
CSASMSSATQETQYF
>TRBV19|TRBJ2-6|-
CASSIGTAGANVLTF
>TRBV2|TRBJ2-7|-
CATREGYEQYF
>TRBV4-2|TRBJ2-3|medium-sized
CASSQDPGAGGDTQYF
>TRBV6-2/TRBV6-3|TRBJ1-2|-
CASDQDGITGGYTF
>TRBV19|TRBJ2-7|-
CASSIRESYEQYF
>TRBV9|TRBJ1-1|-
CASSYGRGSTEAFF
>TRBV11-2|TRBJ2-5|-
CASSATGGFLETQYF
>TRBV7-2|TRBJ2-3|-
CASNPRLAGVDTQYF
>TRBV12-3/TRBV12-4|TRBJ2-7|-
CASSPGDPIAQQYF
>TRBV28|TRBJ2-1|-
CASSLSLASHEQFF
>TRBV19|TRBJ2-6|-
CASRTGSGANVLTF
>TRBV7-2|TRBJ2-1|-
CASKVGQATYNEQFF
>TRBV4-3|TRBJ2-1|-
CASSHDSTAYNEQFF
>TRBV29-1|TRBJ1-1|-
CSVDNRGLNTEAFF
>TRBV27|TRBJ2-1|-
CASSLFGHSSYNEQFF
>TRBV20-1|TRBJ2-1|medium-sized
CSARAVERGEYNEQFF
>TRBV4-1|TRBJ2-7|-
CASTPGRGTYEQYF
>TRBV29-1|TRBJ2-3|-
CSAPWADTQYF
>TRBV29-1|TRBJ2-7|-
CSVEGQGPTYEQYF
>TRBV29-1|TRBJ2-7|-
CSVEDRVHEQYF
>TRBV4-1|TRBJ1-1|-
CASRRSNTEAFF
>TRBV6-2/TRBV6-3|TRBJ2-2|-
CASRPTVGARTGELFF
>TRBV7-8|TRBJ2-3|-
CASKLGEGRGLTDTQYF
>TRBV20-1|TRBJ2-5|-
CSARGSSGKETQYF
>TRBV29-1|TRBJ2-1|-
CSVQRGAYNEQFF
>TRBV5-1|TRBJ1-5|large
CASSSGLSDQPQHF
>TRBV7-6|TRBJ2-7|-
CASNRGPSYEQYF
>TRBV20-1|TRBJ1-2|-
CSARDRRGGYTF
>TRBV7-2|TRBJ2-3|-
CASSAGVGSTDTQYF
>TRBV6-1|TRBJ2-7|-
CASTSLRGGFDEQYF
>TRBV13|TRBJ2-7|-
CASSPHPTGGRGEQYF
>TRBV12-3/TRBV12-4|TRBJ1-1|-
CASSLLGQGVTEAFF
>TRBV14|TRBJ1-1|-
CASSRQDIPNTEAFF
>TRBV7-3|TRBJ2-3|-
CASSLIARDTQYF
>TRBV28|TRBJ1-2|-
CASSSGIYGYTF
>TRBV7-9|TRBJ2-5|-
CASSPIIGYRDRGPEETQYF
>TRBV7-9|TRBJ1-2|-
CASSADSRSDGYTF